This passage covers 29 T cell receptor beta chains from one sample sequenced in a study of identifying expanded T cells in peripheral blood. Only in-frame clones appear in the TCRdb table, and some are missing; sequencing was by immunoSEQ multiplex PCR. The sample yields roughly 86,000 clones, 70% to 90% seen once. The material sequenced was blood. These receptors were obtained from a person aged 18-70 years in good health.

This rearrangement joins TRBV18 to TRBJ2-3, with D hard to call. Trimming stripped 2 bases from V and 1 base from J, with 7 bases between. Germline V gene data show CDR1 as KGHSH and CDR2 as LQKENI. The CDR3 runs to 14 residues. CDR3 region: CASSPVLRTDTQYF. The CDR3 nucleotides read TGTGCCAGCTCACCAGTCCTTCGCACAGATACGCAGTATTTT.

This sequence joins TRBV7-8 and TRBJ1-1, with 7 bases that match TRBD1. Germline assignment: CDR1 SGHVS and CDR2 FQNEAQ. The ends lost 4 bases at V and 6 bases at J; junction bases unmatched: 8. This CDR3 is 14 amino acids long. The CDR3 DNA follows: TGTGCCAGCAGCTCGGGACAGAGCCGCCCTGAAGCTTTCTTT. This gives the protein CASSSGQSRPEAFF.

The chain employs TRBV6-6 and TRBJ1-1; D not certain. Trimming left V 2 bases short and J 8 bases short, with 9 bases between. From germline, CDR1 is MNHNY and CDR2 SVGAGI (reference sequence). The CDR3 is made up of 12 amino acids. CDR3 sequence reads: CASSYPGEEAFF. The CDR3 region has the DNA TGTGCCAGCAGTTACCCGGGAGAAGAAGCTTTCTTT.

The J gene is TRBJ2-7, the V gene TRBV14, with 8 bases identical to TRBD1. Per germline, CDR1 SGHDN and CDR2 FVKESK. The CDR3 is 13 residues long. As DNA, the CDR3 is TGTGCAAGTAGCTTCGACAGGGGCTACGAGCAGTACTTC. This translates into CASSFDRGYEQYF.

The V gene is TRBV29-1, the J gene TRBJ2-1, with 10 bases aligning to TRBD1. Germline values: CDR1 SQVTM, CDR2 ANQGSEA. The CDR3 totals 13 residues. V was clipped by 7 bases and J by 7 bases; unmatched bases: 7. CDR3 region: CSADRGLRNEQFF. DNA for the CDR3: TGCAGCGCAGACAGGGGGCTCAGGAATGAGCAGTTCTTC.

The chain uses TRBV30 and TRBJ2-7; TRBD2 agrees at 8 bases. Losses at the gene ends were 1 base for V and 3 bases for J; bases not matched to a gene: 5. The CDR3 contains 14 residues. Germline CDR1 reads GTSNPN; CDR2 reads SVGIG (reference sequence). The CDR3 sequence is CAWSAAGELYEQYF. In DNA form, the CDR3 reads TGTGCCTGGAGTGCAGCGGGGGAGCTCTACGAGCAGTACTTC.

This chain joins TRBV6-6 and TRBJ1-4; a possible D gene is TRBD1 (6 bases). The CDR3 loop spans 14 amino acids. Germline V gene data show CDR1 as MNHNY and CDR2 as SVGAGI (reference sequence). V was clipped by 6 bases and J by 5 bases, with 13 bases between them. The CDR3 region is CASSRSTGNEKLFF. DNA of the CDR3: TGTGCCAGCAGCCGGAGTACAGGGAATGAAAAACTGTTTTTT.

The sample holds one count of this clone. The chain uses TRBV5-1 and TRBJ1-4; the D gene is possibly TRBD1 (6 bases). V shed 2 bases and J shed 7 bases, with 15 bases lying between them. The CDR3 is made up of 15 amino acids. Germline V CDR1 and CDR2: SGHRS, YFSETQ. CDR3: CASSFTGTEGEKLFF. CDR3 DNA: TGCGCCAGCAGCTTCACAGGGACCGAAGGTGAAAAACTGTTTTTT.

The CDR3 DNA is TGTGCCAGTGGGGACGGCCCGGCTGGGGCCAACGTCCTGACTTTC. Protein product: CASGDGPAGANVLTF. The V gene is TRBV2, the J gene TRBJ2-6; the D call may be TRBD1 or TRBD2 (5 bases each). Trimming removed 9 bases at V and 2 bases at J, with 14 bases between. Germline CDR1 SNHLY, CDR2 FYNNEI. The CDR3 runs 15 residues.

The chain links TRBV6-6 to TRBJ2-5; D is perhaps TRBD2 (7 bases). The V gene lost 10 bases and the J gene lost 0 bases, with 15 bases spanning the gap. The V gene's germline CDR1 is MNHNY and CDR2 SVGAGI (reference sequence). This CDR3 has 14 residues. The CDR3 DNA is TGTGCCACCGTAAGGGGGGGGTACCAAGAGACCCAGTACTTC. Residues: CATVRGGYQETQYF.

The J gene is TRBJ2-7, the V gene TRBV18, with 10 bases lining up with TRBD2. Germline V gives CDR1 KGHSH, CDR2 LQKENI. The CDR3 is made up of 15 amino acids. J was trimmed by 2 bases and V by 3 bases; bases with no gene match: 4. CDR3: CASSPTSGDPYEQYF. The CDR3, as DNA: TGTGCCAGCTCACCCACTAGCGGGGACCCCTACGAGCAGTACTTC.

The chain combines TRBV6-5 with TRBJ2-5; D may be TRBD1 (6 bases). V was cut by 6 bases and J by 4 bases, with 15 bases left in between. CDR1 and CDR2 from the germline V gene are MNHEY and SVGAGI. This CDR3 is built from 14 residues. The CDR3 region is CASSQRQVRETQYF. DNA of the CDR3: TGTGCCAGCAGCCAACGACAGGTCCGAGAGACCCAGTACTTC.

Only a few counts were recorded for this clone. The CDR3 loop is CASSLGPGRYEKLFF. CDR3 bases: TGTGCCAGCAGCTTAGGCCCTGGGAGGTACGAAAAACTGTTTTTT. The V and J genes are TRBV7-9 and TRBJ1-4; D is unresolved. V lost 1 base, J lost 8 bases, and 14 bases lay in between. The CDR3 spans 15 residues. Germline CDR1 and CDR2: SEHNR and FQNEAQ (reference sequence). The whole variable domain, remainder taken from reference TRBV7-9 and TRBJ1-4, is DTGVSQNPRHKITKRGQNVTFRCDPISEHNRLYWYRQTLGQGPEFLTYFQNEAQLEKSRLLSDRFSAERPKGSFSTLEIQRTEQGDSAMYLCASSLGPGRYEKLFFGSGTQLSVL.

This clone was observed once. The CDR3 DNA reads TGCGCCAGCAAGGGCGAACCGTCCTACGAGCAGTACTTC. Protein sequence: CASKGEPSYEQYF. V gene TRBV5-1 combines with J gene TRBJ2-7; no definite D call. The CDR3 runs to 13 residues. V was pared by 6 bases and J by 1 base, with 11 bases between. From germline, CDR1 is SGHRS and CDR2 YFSETQ.

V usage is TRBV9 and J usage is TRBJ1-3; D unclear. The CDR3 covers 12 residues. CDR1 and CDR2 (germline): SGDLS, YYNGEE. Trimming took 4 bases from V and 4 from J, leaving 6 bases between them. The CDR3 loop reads CASSQAGNTIYF. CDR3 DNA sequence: TGTGCCAGCAGCCAGGCCGGAAACACCATATATTTT.

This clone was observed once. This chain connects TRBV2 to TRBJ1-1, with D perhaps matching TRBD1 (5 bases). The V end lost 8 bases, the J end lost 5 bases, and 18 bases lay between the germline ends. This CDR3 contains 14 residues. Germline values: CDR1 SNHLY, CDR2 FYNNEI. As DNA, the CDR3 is TGTGCCAGCGTTCAGTTGGTGGGGGTTACTGAAGCTTTCTTT. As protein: CASVQLVGVTEAFF.

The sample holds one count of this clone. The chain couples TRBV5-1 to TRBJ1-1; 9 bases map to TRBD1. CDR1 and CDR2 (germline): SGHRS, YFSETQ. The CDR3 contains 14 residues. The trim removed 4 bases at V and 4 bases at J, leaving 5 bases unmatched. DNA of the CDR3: TGCGCCAGCAGCCCGGGACAGGGCATCACTGAAGCTTTCTTT. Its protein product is CASSPGQGITEAFF.

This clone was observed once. The CDR3 sequence is CASTDTDTQYF. Written as DNA, the CDR3 is TGTGCCAGCACGGACACAGATACGCAGTATTTT. The chain recombines TRBV2 with TRBJ2-3, with D hard to call. This CDR3 is built from 11 residues. Germline lookup yields CDR1 SNHLY and CDR2 FYNNEI. V lost 7 bases to trimming and J lost 2 bases, with 4 bases between them.

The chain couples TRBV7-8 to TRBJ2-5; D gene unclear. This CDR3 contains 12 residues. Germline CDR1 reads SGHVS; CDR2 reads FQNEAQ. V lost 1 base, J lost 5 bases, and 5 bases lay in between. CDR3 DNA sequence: TGTGCCAGCAGCTTAGTAAAGGAGACCCAGTACTTC. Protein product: CASSLVKETQYF.

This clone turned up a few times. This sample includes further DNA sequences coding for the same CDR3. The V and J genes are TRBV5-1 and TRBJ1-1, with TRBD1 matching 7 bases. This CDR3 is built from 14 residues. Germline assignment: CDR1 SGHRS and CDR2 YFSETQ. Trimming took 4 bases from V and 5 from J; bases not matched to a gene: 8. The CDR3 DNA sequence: TGCGCCAGCAGCCTTCAGGGGGTAGGGACTGAAGCTTTCTTT. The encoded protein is CASSLQGVGTEAFF.

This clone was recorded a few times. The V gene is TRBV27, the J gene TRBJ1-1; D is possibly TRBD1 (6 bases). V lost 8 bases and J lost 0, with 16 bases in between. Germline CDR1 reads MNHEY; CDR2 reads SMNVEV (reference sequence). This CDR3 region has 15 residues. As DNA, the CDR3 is TGTGCCAGCTTTCGTGACAGGTTGCTGAACACTGAAGCTTTCTTT. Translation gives CASFRDRLLNTEAFF.

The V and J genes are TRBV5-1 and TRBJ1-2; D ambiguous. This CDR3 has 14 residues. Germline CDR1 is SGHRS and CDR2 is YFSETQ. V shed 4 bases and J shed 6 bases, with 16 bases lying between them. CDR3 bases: TGCGCCAGCAGCCATCAAAGACACTCTGATGGCTACACCTTC. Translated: CASSHQRHSDGYTF.

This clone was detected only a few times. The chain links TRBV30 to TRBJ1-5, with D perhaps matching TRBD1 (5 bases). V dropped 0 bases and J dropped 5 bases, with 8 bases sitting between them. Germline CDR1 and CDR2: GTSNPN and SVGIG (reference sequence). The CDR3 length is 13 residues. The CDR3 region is CAWSVDSYQPQHF. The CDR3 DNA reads TGTGCCTGGAGTGTTGACAGCTATCAGCCCCAGCATTTT. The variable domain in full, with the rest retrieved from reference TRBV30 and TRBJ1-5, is SQTIHQWPATLVQPVGSPLSLECTVEGTSNPNLYWYRQAAGRGLQLLFYSVGIGQISSEVPQNLSASRPQDRQFILSSKKLLLSDSGFYLCAWSVDSYQPQHFGDGTRLSIL.

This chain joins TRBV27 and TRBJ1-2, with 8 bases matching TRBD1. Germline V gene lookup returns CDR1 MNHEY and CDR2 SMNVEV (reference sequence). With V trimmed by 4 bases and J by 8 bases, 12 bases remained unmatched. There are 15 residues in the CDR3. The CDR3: CASSYRGTGAWGYTF. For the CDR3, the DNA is TGTGCCAGCAGTTACCGAGGGACAGGAGCTTGGGGCTACACCTTC.

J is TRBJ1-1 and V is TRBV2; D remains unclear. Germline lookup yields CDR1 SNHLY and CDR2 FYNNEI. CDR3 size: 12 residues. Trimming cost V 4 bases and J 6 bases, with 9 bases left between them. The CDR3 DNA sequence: TGTGCCAGCAGTGGACATTTCTCTGAAGCTTTCTTT. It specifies CASSGHFSEAFF. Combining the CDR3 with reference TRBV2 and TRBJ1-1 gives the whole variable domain EPEVTQTPSHQVTQMGQEVILRCVPISNHLYFYWYRQILGQKVEFLVSFYNNEISEKSEIFDDQFSVERPDGSNFTLKIRSTKLEDSAMYFCASSGHFSEAFFGQGTRLTVV.

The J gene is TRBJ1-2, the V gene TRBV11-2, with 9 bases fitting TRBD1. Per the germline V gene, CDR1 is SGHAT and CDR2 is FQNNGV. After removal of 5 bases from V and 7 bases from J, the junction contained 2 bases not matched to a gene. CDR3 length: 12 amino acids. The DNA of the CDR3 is TGTGCCAGCAGCCGGACAGGGGTTGGCTACACCTTC. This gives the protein CASSRTGVGYTF.

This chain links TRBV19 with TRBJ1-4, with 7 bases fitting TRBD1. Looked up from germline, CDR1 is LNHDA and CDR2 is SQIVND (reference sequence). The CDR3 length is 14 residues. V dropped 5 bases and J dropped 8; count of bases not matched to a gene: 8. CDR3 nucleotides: TGTGCCAGTAGTTCGGGACAGATCAGGGAAAAACTGTTTTTT. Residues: CASSSGQIREKLFF.

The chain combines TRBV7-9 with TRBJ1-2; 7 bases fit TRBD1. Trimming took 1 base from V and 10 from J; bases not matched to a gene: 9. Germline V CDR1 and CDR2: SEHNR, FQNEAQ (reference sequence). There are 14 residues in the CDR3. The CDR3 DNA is TGTGCCAGCAGCTTAGGACAGGGCGAGGGCTACTACACCTTC. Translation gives CASSLGQGEGYYTF.

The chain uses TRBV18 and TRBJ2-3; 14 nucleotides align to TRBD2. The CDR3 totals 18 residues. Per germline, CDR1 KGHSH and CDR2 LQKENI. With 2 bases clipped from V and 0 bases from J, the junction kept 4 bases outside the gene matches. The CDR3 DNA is TGTGCCAGCTCACCAGGGACTAGCGGGGGACCTAGCACAGATACGCAGTATTTT. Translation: CASSPGTSGGPSTDTQYF. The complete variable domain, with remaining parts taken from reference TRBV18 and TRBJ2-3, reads NAGVMQNPRHLVRRRGQEARLRCSPMKGHSHVYWYRQLPEEGLKFMVYLQKENIIDESGMPKERFSAEFPKEGPSILRIQQVVRGDSAAYFCASSPGTSGGPSTDTQYFGPGTRLTVL.